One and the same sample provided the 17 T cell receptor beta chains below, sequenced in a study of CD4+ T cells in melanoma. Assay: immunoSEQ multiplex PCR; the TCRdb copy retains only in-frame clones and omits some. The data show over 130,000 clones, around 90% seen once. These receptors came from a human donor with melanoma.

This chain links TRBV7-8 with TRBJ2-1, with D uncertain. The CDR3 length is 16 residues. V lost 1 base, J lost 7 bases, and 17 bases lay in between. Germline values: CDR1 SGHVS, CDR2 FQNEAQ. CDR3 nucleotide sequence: TGTGCCAGCAGCTTAGTGGGTAGGTCTGGTGGGAATGAGCAGTTCTTC. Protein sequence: CASSLVGRSGGNEQFF.

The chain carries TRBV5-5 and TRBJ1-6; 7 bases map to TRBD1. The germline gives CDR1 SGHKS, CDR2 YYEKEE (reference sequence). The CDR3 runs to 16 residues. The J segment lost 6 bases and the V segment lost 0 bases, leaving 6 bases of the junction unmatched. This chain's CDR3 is CASSLARNRGNSPLHF. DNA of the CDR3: TGTGCCAGCAGCTTGGCCAGGAACAGGGGTAATTCACCCCTCCACTTT.

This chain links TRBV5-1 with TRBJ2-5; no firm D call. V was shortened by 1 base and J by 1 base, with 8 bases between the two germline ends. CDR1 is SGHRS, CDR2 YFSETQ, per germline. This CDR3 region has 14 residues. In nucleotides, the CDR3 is TGCGCCAGCAGCTTGTCCACATTCCAAGAGACCCAGTACTTC. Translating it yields CASSLSTFQETQYF.

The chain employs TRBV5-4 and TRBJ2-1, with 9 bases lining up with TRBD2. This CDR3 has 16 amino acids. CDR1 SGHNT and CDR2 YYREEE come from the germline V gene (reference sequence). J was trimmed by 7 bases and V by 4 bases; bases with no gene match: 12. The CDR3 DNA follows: TGTGCCAGCAGCGCCAACGGGCGGGGGGGCGGGAATGAGCAGTTCTTC. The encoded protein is CASSANGRGGGNEQFF.

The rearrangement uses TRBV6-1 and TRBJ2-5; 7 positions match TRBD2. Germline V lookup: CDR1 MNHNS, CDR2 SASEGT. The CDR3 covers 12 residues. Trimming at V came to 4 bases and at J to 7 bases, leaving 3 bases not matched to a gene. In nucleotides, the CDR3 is TGTGCCAGCAGTGGGCCGGGAGGGACCCAGTACTTC. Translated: CASSGPGGTQYF.

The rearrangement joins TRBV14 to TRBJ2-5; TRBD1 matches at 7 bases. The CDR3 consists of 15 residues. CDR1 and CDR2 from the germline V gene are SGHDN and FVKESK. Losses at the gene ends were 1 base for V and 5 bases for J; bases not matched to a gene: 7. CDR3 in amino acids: CASSQVAGGRETQYF. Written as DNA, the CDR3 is TGTGCCAGCAGCCAAGTGGCAGGGGGTAGGGAGACCCAGTACTTC.

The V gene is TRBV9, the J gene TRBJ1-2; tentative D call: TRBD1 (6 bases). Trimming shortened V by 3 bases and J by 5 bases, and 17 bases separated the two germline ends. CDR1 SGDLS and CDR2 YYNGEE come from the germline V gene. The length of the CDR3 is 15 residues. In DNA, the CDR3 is TGTGCCAGCAGCGCCCGGGGTGGGGGGGCGTATGGCTACACCTTC. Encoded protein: CASSARGGGAYGYTF. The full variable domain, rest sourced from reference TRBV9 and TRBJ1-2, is DSGVTQTPKHLITATGQRVTLRCSPRSGDLSVYWYQQSLDQGLQFLIQYYNGEERAKGNILERFSAQQFPDLHSELNLSSLELGDSALYFCASSARGGGAYGYTFGSGTRLTVV.

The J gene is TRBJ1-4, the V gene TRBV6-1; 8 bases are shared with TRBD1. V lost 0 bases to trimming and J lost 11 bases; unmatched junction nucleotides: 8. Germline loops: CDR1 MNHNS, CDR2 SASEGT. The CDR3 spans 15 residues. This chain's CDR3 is CASSEAGVRQGKLFF. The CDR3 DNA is TGTGCCAGCAGTGAAGCGGGGGTCCGACAGGGGAAACTGTTTTTT.

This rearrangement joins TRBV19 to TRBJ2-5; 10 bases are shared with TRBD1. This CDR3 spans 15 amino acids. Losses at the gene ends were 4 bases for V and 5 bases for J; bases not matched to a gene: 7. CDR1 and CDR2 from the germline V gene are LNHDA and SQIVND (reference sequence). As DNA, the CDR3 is TGTGCCAGTAGTAACCGGGACAGGGGAGCGGAGACCCAGTACTTC. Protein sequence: CASSNRDRGAETQYF. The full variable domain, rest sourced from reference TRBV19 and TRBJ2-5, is DGGITQSPKYLFRKEGQNVTLSCEQNLNHDAMYWYRQDPGQGLRLIYYSQIVNDFQKGDIAEGYSVSREKKESFPLTVTSAQKNPTAFYLCASSNRDRGAETQYFGPGTRLLVL.

The CDR3 DNA reads TGCGCCAGCAGCTTGGGGGGACAGGGGGCAGAGACCCAGTACTTC. Amino acid sequence: CASSLGGQGAETQYF. This chain links TRBV5-1 with TRBJ2-5, with 12 bases fitting TRBD1. Germline loops: CDR1 SGHRS, CDR2 YFSETQ. V shed 0 bases, J shed 4 bases, and the junction held 1 base outside the gene matches. The CDR3 is 15 amino acids.

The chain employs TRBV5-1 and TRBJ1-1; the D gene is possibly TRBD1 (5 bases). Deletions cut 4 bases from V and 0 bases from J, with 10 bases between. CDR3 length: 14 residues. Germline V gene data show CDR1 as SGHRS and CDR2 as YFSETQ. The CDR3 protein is CASSPGTVNTEAFF. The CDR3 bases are TGCGCCAGCAGCCCAGGGACGGTGAACACTGAAGCTTTCTTT.

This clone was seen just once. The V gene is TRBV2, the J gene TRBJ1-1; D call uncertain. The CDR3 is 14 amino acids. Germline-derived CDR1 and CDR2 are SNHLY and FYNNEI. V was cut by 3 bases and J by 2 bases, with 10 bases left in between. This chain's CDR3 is CASSDFVLNTEAFF. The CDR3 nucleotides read TGTGCCAGCAGTGATTTCGTCCTAAACACTGAAGCTTTCTTT.

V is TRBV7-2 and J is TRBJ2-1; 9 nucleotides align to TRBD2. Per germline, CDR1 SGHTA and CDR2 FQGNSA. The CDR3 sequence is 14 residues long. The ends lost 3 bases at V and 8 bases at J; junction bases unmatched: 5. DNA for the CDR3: TGTGCCAGCAGCTTCCGACTAGCGGTCTATGAGCAGTTCTTC. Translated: CASSFRLAVYEQFF.

CDR3 sequence (DNA): TGTGCCGTCAGGGACGTGGCCTACGAGCAGTACTTC. Protein sequence: CAVRDVAYEQYF. The rearrangement links TRBV6-6 to TRBJ2-7; D might be TRBD1 or TRBD2, each matching 5 bases. This CDR3 region has 12 residues. The germline CDR1 and CDR2 sequences are MNHNY and SVGAGI (reference sequence). The ends were cut back, 11 bases at V and 2 bases at J, with 13 bases in the middle.

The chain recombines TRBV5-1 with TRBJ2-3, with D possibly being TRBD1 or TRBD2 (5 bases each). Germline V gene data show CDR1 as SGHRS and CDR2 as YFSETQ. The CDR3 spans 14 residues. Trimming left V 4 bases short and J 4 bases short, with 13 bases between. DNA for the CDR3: TGCGCCAGCAGCCGGAGCCGAGGGGCAGATACGCAGTATTTT. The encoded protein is CASSRSRGADTQYF.

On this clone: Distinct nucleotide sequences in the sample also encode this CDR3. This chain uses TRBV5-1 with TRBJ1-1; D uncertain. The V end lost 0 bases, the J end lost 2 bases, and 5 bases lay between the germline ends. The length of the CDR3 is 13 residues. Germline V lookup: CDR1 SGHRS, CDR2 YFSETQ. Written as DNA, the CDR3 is TGCGCCAGCAGCTTGGCCGGTAACACTGAAGCTTTCTTT. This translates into CASSLAGNTEAFF.

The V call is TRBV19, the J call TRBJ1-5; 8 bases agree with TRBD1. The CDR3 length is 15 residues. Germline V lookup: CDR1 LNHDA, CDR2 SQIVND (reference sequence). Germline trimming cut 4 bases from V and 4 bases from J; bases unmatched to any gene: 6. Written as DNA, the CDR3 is TGTGCCAGTAGTAAGTCCGGGGACAGGAATCAGCCCCAGCATTTT. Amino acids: CASSKSGDRNQPQHF.